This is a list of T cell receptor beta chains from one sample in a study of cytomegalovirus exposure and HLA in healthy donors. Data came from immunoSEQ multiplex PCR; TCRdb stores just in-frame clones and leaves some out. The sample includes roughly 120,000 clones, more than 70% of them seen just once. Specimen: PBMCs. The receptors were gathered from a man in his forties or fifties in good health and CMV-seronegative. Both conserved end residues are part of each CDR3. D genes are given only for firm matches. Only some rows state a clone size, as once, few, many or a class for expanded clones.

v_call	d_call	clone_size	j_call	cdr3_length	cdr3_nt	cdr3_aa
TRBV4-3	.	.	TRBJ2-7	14	TGCGCCAGCAGCCAAGAAGTGGCAGTCTACGAGCAGTACTTC	CASSQEVAVYEQYF
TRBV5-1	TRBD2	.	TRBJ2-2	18	TGCGCCAGCAGCTTGAAGGCTAGCGGGAGGTTTCGGCGTGGGGAGCTGTTTTTT	CASSLKASGRFRRGELFF
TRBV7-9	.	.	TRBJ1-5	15	TGTTCCAGCAGCTTAGGAGGGAATAGCAATCAGCCCCAGCATTTT	CSSSLGGNSNQPQHF
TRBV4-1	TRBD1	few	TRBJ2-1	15	TGCGCCAGCAGCCAAGACCAGGGGGTAATCAATGAGCAGTTCTTC	CASSQDQGVINEQFF
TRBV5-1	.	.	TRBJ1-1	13	TGCGCCAGCAGCTTGACGGTAAACACTGAAGCTTTCTTT	CASSLTVNTEAFF
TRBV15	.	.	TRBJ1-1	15	TGTGCCACCAGCAGGGGAAGGGGCCTGGGCACTGAAGCTTTCTTT	CATSRGRGLGTEAFF
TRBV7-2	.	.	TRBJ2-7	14	TGTGCCAGCAGCTTATTCGAGATTTCGGGCGAGCAGTACTTC	CASSLFEISGEQYF
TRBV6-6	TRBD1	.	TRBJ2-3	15	TGTGCCAGCAGTCCCCGACAGGGTATCACAGATACGCAGTATTTT	CASSPRQGITDTQYF
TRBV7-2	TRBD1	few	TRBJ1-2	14	TGTGCCAGCAGCACGACAGGGTACGGAAGCCGCTACACCTTC	CASSTTGYGSRYTF
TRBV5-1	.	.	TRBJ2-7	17	TGCGCCAGCAGCTTGGCAGGGATCGACCGGTTCCCCTACGAGCAGTACTTC	CASSLAGIDRFPYEQYF
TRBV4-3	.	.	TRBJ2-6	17	TGCGCCAGCAGCCCTTCAGGGCAACGCTCTGGGGCCAACGTCCTGACTTTC	CASSPSGQRSGANVLTF
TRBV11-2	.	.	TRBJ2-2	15	TGTGCCAGTCAAAGACAGGAGTCGAACACCGGGGAGCTGTTTTTT	CASQRQESNTGELFF
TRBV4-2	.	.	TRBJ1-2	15	TGTGCCAGCAGCCAAGTGGGGGGAACTGACTATGGCTACACCTTC	CASSQVGGTDYGYTF
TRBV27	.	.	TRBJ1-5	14	TGTGCCAGCAGTTTATACGGGGGAAGGCAGCCCCAGCATTTT	CASSLYGGRQPQHF
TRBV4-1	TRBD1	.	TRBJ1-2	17	TGCGCCAGCAGCCAATTGTTGACAGGGAGCGGGTTCAGTGGCTACACCTTC	CASSQLLTGSGFSGYTF
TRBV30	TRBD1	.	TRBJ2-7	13	TGTGCCTGGAGGGACAGGGGGATCTACGAGCAGTACTTC	CAWRDRGIYEQYF
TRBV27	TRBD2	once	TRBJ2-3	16	TGTGCCAGCAGTTTTGGACTAGCGGGAGGGGTGGATACGCAGTATTTT	CASSFGLAGGVDTQYF
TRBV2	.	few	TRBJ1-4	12	TGTGCCAGCAGTGGAGGGCCTGAAAAACTGTTTTTT	CASSGGPEKLFF
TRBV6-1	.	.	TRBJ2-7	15	TGTGCCAGCAGTGAAGCAGCGAGCGGTCCCTACGAGCAGTACTTC	CASSEAASGPYEQYF
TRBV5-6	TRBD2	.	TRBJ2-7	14	TGTGCCAGCAGCTTGGAGGGCGGGGGGTACGAGCAGTACTTC	CASSLEGGGYEQYF
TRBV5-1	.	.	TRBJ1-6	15	TGCGCCAGCAGCCGTATAGGGGACTATAATTCACCCCTCCACTTT	CASSRIGDYNSPLHF
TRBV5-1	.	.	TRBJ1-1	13	TGCGCCAGCAGCTTCGACAGGCACACTGAAGCTTTCTTT	CASSFDRHTEAFF
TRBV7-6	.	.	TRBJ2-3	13	TGTGCCAGCAGCTTTTCTAGGGGGGATACGCAGTATTTT	CASSFSRGDTQYF
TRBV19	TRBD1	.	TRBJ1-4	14	TGTGCCAGTAGTCGACAGGGGTCTAATGAAAAACTGTTTTTT	CASSRQGSNEKLFF
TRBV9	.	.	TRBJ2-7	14	TGTGCCAGCAGCGCAGGGGTGAGGGCCTACGAGCAGTACTTC	CASSAGVRAYEQYF
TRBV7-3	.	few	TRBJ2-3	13	TGTGCCAGCAGCTTAATGGAGCCAAGTACGCAGTATTTT	CASSLMEPSTQYF
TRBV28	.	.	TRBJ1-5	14	TGTGCCAGCAGCAAAGCCGGGGGCAATCAGCCCCAGCATTTT	CASSKAGGNQPQHF
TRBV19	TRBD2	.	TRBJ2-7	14	TGTGCCACCCGAATGGGAGGGAGCTCCTACGAGCAGTACTTC	CATRMGGSSYEQYF
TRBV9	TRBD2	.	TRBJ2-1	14	TGTGCCAGCAGCGTAGCTTGGGGGGGGAATGAGCAGTTCTTC	CASSVAWGGNEQFF
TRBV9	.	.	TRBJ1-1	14	TGTGCCAGCAGCCCCTCCTTCGGGGGCACTGAAGCTTTCTTT	CASSPSFGGTEAFF
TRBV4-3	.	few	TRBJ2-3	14	TGCGCCAGCAGCGCCGACTCCGCCACAGATACGCAGTATTTT	CASSADSATDTQYF
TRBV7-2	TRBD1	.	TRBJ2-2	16	TGTGCCAGCAGCTTACAGACAGGGGGAAACACCGGGGAGCTGTTTTTT	CASSLQTGGNTGELFF
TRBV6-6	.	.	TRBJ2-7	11	TGTGCCAGCAACCGAGGCTACGAGCAGTACTTC	CASNRGYEQYF
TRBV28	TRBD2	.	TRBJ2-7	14	TGTGCCAGCAGGCAAGCGGGAGTAGTCTACGAGCAGTACTTC	CASRQAGVVYEQYF
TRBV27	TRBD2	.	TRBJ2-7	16	TGTGCCAGCAGTCTTGGGACTAGCGGGAGAGTCAACGAGCAGTACTTC	CASSLGTSGRVNEQYF
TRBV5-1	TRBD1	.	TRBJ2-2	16	TGCGCCAGCAGCCCCTGGGACAGGGGGAACACCGGGGAGCTGTTTTTT	CASSPWDRGNTGELFF
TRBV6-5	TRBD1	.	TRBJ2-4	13	TGTGCCAGCAGAGGACAGGGGACAAACATTCAGTACTTC	CASRGQGTNIQYF
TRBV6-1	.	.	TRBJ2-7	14	TGTGCCAGCAGTGGGGACTGGAGCTCCTACGAGCAGTACTTC	CASSGDWSSYEQYF
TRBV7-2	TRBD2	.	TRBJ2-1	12	TGTGCCAGCAGTCCTAGCGGGTATGAGCAGTTCTTC	CASSPSGYEQFF
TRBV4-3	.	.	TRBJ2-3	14	TGCGCCAGCAGCCGACAACAGGCCCCAGATACGCAGTATTTT	CASSRQQAPDTQYF
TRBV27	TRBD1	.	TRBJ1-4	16	TGTGCCAGCAGGCGACAGGGGGCAGGAACTAATGAAAAACTGTTTTTT	CASRRQGAGTNEKLFF
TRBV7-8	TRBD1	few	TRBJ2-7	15	TGTGCCAGCGACTTTCATCCAGGGGGTGCCTACGAGCAGTACTTC	CASDFHPGGAYEQYF
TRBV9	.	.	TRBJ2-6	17	TGTGCCAGCAGCGTCGGAGGGGGCAGAACTGGGGCCAACGTCCTGACTTTC	CASSVGGGRTGANVLTF
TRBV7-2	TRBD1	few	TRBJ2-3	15	TGTGCCAGCAGCTCAGGGGGCCCCAGCACAGATACGCAGTATTTT	CASSSGGPSTDTQYF
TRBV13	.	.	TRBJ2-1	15	TGTGCCAGCAGCCCGGGGAAAAGCTCCTACAATGAGCAGTTCTTC	CASSPGKSSYNEQFF
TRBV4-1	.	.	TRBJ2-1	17	TGCGCCAGCAGCCTGCTTGGCCGGGAGAGATCCTACAATGAGCAGTTCTTC	CASSLLGRERSYNEQFF
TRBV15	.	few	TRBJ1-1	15	TGTGCCACCAGCAGAGTCGACACTCGGATGGGTGAAGCTTTCTTT	CATSRVDTRMGEAFF
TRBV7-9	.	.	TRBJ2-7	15	TGTGCCAGCAGCTTAGCGGAGGTGCCCCGCTCCGAGCAGTACTTC	CASSLAEVPRSEQYF
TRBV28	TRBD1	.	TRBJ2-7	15	TGTGCCAGCAGTTTTGAGGGGACAGGCCTTTGGGAGCAGTACTTC	CASSFEGTGLWEQYF
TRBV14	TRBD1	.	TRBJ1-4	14	TGTGCCAGCAGCCTGACAGGGCTCGGTGAAAAACTGTTTTTT	CASSLTGLGEKLFF
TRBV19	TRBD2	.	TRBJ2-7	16	TGTGCCAGTAGTATAGGGGGAGGGATGTTTGGTCACGAGCAGTACTTC	CASSIGGGMFGHEQYF
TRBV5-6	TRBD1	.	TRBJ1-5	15	TGTGCCAGCAGCTCCTTCGACAGGGTCAATCAGCCCCAGCATTTT	CASSSFDRVNQPQHF
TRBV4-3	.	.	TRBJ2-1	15	TGCGCCAGCAGCCACGACAGGCGTTCCTACAATGAGCAGTTCTTC	CASSHDRRSYNEQFF
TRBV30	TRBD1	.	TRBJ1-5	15	TGTGCCTGGAAGCCGACAGGGGCCAGCAATCAGCCCCAGCATTTT	CAWKPTGASNQPQHF
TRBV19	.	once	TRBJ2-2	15	TGTGCCAGTAGTATAGTACCAGGCCGAGACGGGGAGCTGTTTTTT	CASSIVPGRDGELFF